This T cell receptor (beta chain) emerged from a study of Ad26.COV2.S vaccination and SARS-CoV-2 variants. Germline CDR1 reads SGHRS; CDR2 reads YFSETQ. The CDR3 runs 15 residues. The germline V and J ends were trimmed by 0 bases and 5 bases, with 11 bases remaining between them. Sample treatment: about 20 received Ad26.COV2.S at low or high dose, single or two shots; roughly five received placebo; per-sample allocation not given. Day 63 after the first injection of vaccine or placebo was the sampling time. Libraries were prepared by immunoSEQ multiplex PCR; TCRdb keeps only in-frame clonotypes and omits some of them. The sample includes around 300,000 clones, approximately 86% of them seen just once.

The genes are TRBV5-1 and TRBJ1-4; D unclear. The clonotype originates from a person aged 18-60 years who received the Ad26.COV2.S COVID-19 vaccine or a placebo. The sequenced sample was peripheral blood, obtained in a trial of Ad26.COV2.S vaccine versus placebo. The CDR3 bases are TGCGCCAGCAGCTTGGTAGGCAGCCTCAATGAAAAACTGTTTTTT. It translates to CASSLVGSLNEKLFF.